This TCR beta chain was identified during a study of T-cell memory formation after mild COVID-19. Regarding this clonotype: As yet, its antigen is unknown.

Between the trimmed V and J ends, which lost 4 bases and 4 bases, there was a span of 19 bases. This CDR3 has 16 amino acids. Germline values: CDR1 LGHNA, CDR2 YSLEER. From 5'RACE with constant-segment primers came TCR alpha and TCR beta cDNA libraries that carried sample barcodes and UMIs. TCRdb itself ran the 5' RACE reads through MiXCR, one entry per CDR3 protein. This table holds 300,000 to 350,000 distinct CDR3 sequences, approximately 15% found once. Study results and limitations: The study found balanced CD4/CD8 in clones contracting day 15 to 85 and a CD4+ lean in later expanders. The CD4+ clones that contracted clustered mainly within CM and EM, and the CD8+ clones concentrated in EMRA. Detection of some responders pre-infection suggested pre-existing cross-reactive memory T cells participated.

The receptor's source is a man between 18 and 29 years old who had mild COVID-19 (a few samples of this study predate the infection). Cell type and time point are not known. Sequenced material: PBMCs or a T cell subset sorted from them (not recorded which). The chain carries TRBV4-3 and TRBJ1-2; a possible D gene is TRBD1 (6 bases). The DNA of the CDR3 is TGCGCCAGCAGCCTTATCAGGGGTGGCAGTGGCTATGGCTACACCTTC. This translates into CASSLIRGGSGYGYTF.